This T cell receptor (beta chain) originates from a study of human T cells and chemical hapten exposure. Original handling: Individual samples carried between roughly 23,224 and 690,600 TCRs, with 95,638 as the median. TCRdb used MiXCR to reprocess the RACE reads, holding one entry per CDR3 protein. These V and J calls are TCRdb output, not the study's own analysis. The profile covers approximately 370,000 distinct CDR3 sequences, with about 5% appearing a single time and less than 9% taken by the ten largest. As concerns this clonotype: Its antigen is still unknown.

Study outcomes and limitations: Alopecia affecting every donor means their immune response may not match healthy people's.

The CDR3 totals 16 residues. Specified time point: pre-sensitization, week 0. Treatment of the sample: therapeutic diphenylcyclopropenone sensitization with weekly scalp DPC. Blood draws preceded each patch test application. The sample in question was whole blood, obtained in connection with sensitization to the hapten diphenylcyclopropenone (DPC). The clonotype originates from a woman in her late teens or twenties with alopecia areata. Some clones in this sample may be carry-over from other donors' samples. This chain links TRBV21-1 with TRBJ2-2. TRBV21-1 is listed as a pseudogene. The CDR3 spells CASSKGSHLGTGELFF. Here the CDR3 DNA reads TGTGCCAGCAGCAAAGGGTCGCATTTAGGGACCGGGGAGCTGTTTTTT.